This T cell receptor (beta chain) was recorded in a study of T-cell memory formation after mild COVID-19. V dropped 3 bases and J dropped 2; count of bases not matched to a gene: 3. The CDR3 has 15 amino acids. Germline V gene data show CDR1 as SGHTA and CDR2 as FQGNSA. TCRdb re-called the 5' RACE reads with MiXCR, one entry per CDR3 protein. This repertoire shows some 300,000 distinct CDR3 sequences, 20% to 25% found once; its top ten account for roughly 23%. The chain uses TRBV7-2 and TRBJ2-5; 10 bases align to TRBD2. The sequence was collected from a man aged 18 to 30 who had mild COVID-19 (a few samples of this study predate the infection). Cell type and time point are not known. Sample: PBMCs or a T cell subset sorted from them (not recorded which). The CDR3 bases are TGTGCCAGCAGCTTCGGGACTAGCGTTCAAGAGACCCAGTACTTC. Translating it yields CASSFGTSVQETQYF.